Below are 14 T cell receptor beta chains sequenced from a single sample in a study of human T cells and chemical hapten exposure (dated by TCRdb to about 2021). Reading the label with the study, this specimen's time point is: pre-sensitization, week 0. The treatment or condition label, read with the paper, signifies: therapeutic diphenylcyclopropenone sensitization with weekly scalp DPC. To prepare the library, RACE was applied. TCRdb lists the instrument as NextSeq 500. TCRdb passed the public sequencing reads through fastp at Q25 and MiXCR, retaining productive beta sequences. Merged by CDR3 protein, the rows form single entries marked with the most common genes and DNA. The sample records 300,000 to 450,000 distinct CDR3 sequences, roughly 5% of which are singletons. The ten largest clones capture about 2.5% of the sample. The sequencing here drew on whole blood, taken in connection with sensitization to the hapten diphenylcyclopropenone (DPC). The origin of the receptors is a woman aged 50 to 60 with alopecia areata. Some clones in this sample may be carry-over from other donors' samples.

This clonotype was counted ten times or more. V gene TRBV9 combines with J gene TRBJ2-3, with D maybe TRBD2 (5 bases). The germline gives CDR1 SGDLS, CDR2 YYNGEE. The V gene lost 4 bases and the J gene lost 1 base, with 13 bases spanning the gap. The CDR3 has 15 amino acids. CDR3 coding DNA: TGTGCCAGCAGCACCCGGGGTGGTGGCACAGATACGCAGTATTTT. Translating gives CASSTRGGGTDTQYF. Combining the CDR3 with reference TRBV9 and TRBJ2-3 gives the whole variable domain DSGVTQTPKHLITATGQRVTLRCSPRSGDLSVYWYQQSLDQGLQFLIQYYNGEERAKGNILERFSAQQFPDLHSELNLSSLELGDSALYFCASSTRGGGTDTQYFGPGTRLTVL.

This clonotype was recorded many times. The rearrangement links TRBV7-7 to TRBJ2-5; 7 bases match TRBD2. CDR1 is SSHAT, CDR2 FNYEAQ, per germline (reference sequence). The trim removed 4 bases at V and 5 bases at J, leaving 7 bases unmatched. The CDR3 runs 14 residues. CDR3: CASSWTAGDETQYF. CDR3 coding DNA: TGTGCCAGCAGCTGGACTGCGGGGGATGAGACCCAGTACTTC.

The gene calls are TRBV5-6 and TRBJ2-3; D may be TRBD1 (5 bases). The V end was cut by 0 bases, the J end by 3 bases, with 14 bases between. The V gene's germline CDR1 is SGHDT and CDR2 YYEEEE. This CDR3 has 16 amino acids. CDR3 amino acids: CASSLGSGRVTDTQYF. DNA for the CDR3: TGTGCCAGCAGCTTGGGGTCGGGCAGGGTAACAGATACGCAGTATTTT.

The chain links TRBV4-3 to TRBJ1-2; D perhaps matches TRBD1 (6 bases). V lost 7 bases to trimming and J lost 2 bases, with 14 bases between them. The CDR3 is 14 amino acids. Germline CDR1 LGHNA, CDR2 YSLEER. CDR3: CASNDGQPNYGYTF. CDR3 nucleotide sequence: TGCGCCAGCAACGACGGACAGCCCAACTATGGCTACACCTTC.

This clonotype was seen ten or more times. The chain links TRBV6-5 to TRBJ1-2; D gene ambiguous. The V end lost 4 bases, the J end lost 5 bases, and 14 bases lay between the germline ends. Germline assignment: CDR1 MNHEY and CDR2 SVGAGI. The CDR3 is made up of 14 amino acids. The CDR3 protein is CASSLVDVLYGYTF. The CDR3 coding sequence is TGTGCCAGCAGTTTAGTAGACGTCTTGTATGGCTACACCTTC.

This clonotype was seen at least ten times. The CDR3 DNA reads as TGCAGCGTCGTAACCCTGTTCGGGCAGTACTTC. Its translation is CSVVTLFGQYF. This rearrangement joins TRBV29-1 to TRBJ2-7, with D uncertain. CDR3 length equals 11 residues. Germline-derived CDR1 and CDR2 are SQVTM and ANQGSEA. Trimming removed 6 bases from V and 9 bases from J, with 15 bases in between.

The sample holds many counts of this clonotype. V is TRBV4-2 and J is TRBJ2-3, with 13 positions matching TRBD2. Germline loops: CDR1 LGHNA, CDR2 YNFKEQ. CDR3 length: 17 amino acids. Unmatched junction bases numbered 4, after V lost 0 bases and J lost 4 bases. This chain's CDR3 is CASSQDGLAGVADTQYF. The DNA for the CDR3 is TGTGCCAGCAGCCAAGACGGACTAGCGGGAGTCGCAGATACGCAGTATTTT.

This clonotype was detected only a few times. The CDR3 nucleotides are TGTGCCAGCAGTGAAGCCGGCTATAGCAATCAGCCCCAGCATTTT. It specifies CASSEAGYSNQPQHF. V usage is TRBV6-1 and J usage is TRBJ1-5, with unresolved D. The germline V gene encodes CDR1 MNHNS and CDR2 SASEGT. This CDR3 spans 15 amino acids. V lost 0 bases and J lost 0, with 6 bases in between.

Comment on this clonotype: A much bigger clone sits one base away, suggesting this may be a read error. V and J are TRBV4-1 and TRBJ1-1, with a tentative D call TRBD1 (6 bases). CDR1 MGHRA and CDR2 YSYEKL come from the germline V gene. The ends were cut back, 0 bases at V and 8 bases at J, with 16 bases in the middle. This CDR3 contains 15 residues. The CDR3 is CASSQDFRGENEAFF. The CDR3 DNA reads as TGCGCCAGCAGCCAAGATTTTAGGGGGGAGAACGAAGCTTTCTTT.

The V call is TRBV27, the J call TRBJ2-1, with D tentatively TRBD2 (5 bases). Germline CDR1 reads MNHEY; CDR2 reads SMNVEV (reference sequence). Deletions cut 0 bases from V and 5 bases from J, with 8 bases between. The CDR3 loop spans 14 amino acids. Written as DNA, the CDR3 is TGTGCCAGCAGTTTATCTCCTAGCCACAATGAGCAGTTCTTC. It translates to CASSLSPSHNEQFF.

With respect to this clonotype: A much larger clone differs from this one at a single base, so this may be a read error. This chain uses TRBV6-1 with TRBJ2-3; D call uncertain. CDR1 MNHNS and CDR2 SASEGT come from the germline V gene. V gave up 1 base and J gave up 10 bases, with 9 bases separating them. This CDR3 region has 12 residues. The CDR3 nucleotides read TGTGCCAGCAGTGAAGACCTCCATTCGCAGTATTTT. It yields the protein CASSEDLHSQYF.

The chain carries TRBV18 and TRBJ2-3; tentatively, D is TRBD1 or TRBD2 (5 bases each). The germline V gene has CDR1 KGHSH and CDR2 LQKENI. This CDR3 has 16 amino acids. V lost 2 bases to trimming and J lost 4 bases, with 16 bases between them. The CDR3 sequence is CASSPSSSGDPDTQYF. The DNA for the CDR3 is TGTGCCAGCTCACCATCATCATCCGGGGACCCAGATACGCAGTATTTT.

This clonotype was recorded a few times. This sequence joins TRBV12-3 or TRBV12-4 and TRBJ1-1; D might be TRBD1 (5 bases). This CDR3 has 12 residues. V lost 2 bases and J lost 8, with 9 bases in between. The CDR3 DNA follows: TGTGCCAGCAGTTTAAGTCAGGGAGAAGCTTTCTTT. This gives the protein CASSLSQGEAFF.

J is TRBJ1-6 and V is TRBV4-1; D is perhaps TRBD1 (6 bases). V was shortened by 9 bases and J by 7 bases, with 19 bases between the two germline ends. From germline, CDR1 is MGHRA and CDR2 YSYEKL. The CDR3 has 15 amino acids. The CDR3 reads CASNRAGAANSPLHF. Written as DNA, the CDR3 is TGCGCCAGTAACCGGGCGGGGGCAGCGAATTCACCCCTCCACTTT.